Listed below are T cell receptor beta chains from one sample, sequenced in a study of T cell changes during pregnancy in multiple sclerosis. Clones were read by immunoSEQ multiplex PCR, and TCRdb kept only the in-frame ones, dropping some. The table includes tens of thousands of clones, over 80% detected once. The sample was peripheral blood, taken in the first trimester of pregnancy. The receptors were sampled from a female donor with multiple sclerosis, enrolled in a pregnancy study. CDR3s include the opening cysteine and the closing phenylalanine or tryptophan. A D gene is named only where the DNA matches it firmly. A row's size may be missing; if present it is once, few, many or a size class.

V: TRBV5-4
size: -
J: TRBJ2-3
D: -
CDR3: CASSLEAADTQYF
DNA: TGTGCCAGCAGCTTGGAAGCGGCAGATACGCAGTATTTT

V: TRBV5-1
size: -
J: TRBJ2-1
D: TRBD2
CDR3: CASSWGLAGYNEQFF
DNA: TGCGCCAGCAGCTGGGGACTAGCGGGATACAATGAGCAGTTCTTC

V: TRBV11-3
size: -
J: TRBJ2-7
D: TRBD1
CDR3: CASSLADRVDEQYF
DNA: TGTGCCAGCAGCCTAGCCGACAGGGTGGACGAGCAGTACTTC

V: TRBV18
size: -
J: TRBJ2-3
D: TRBD2
CDR3: CASSQAGAADTQYF
DNA: TGTGCCAGCTCACAAGCGGGGGCGGCAGATACGCAGTATTTT

V: TRBV7-3
size: -
J: TRBJ2-1
D: -
CDR3: CASSSKRGKGNEQFF
DNA: TGTGCCAGCAGCTCTAAGAGGGGGAAGGGAAATGAGCAGTTCTTC

V: TRBV11-1
size: -
J: TRBJ2-7
D: -
CDR3: CASSLGKWTESYEQYF
DNA: TGTGCCAGCAGCTTAGGAAAGTGGACAGAGTCCTACGAGCAGTACTTC

V: TRBV2
size: -
J: TRBJ2-1
D: TRBD2
CDR3: CASSLPGLAGHNEQFF
DNA: TGTGCCAGCAGCCTACCGGGACTAGCGGGACACAATGAGCAGTTCTTC

V: TRBV5-4
size: -
J: TRBJ2-3
D: -
CDR3: CASSLGQGSTDTQYF
DNA: TGTGCCAGCAGCTTGGGGCAGGGAAGCACAGATACGCAGTATTTT

V: TRBV29-1
size: -
J: TRBJ2-5
D: -
CDR3: CSSGQWGETQYF
DNA: TGCAGCAGTGGACAGTGGGGGGAGACCCAGTACTTC

V: TRBV6-5
size: once
J: TRBJ1-1
D: -
CDR3: CASSYSGGEAFF
DNA: TGTGCCAGCAGTTACTCAGGGGGTGAAGCTTTCTTT

V: TRBV6-5
size: -
J: TRBJ2-5
D: TRBD2
CDR3: CASSYKREGKTQYF
DNA: TGTGCCAGCAGTTATAAGCGGGAGGGAAAGACCCAGTACTTC

V: TRBV7-3
size: -
J: TRBJ2-2
D: -
CDR3: CASSLAGNTGELFF
DNA: TGTGCCAGCAGCCTAGCAGGAAACACCGGGGAGCTGTTTTTT

V: TRBV4-2
size: -
J: TRBJ2-7
D: -
CDR3: CASSQEWATGEQYF
DNA: TGTGCCAGCAGCCAAGAATGGGCTACCGGTGAGCAGTACTTC

V: TRBV5-5
size: -
J: TRBJ2-3
D: TRBD2
CDR3: CASSLVPGGGTDTQYF
DNA: TGTGCCAGCAGCTTGGTTCCGGGAGGAGGCACAGATACGCAGTATTTT

V: TRBV9
size: once
J: TRBJ1-6
D: TRBD1
CDR3: CASSRQTGTGVSPLHF
DNA: TGTGCCAGCAGCAGACAAACCGGGACAGGGGTATCACCCCTCCACTTT

V: TRBV19
size: -
J: TRBJ2-3
D: -
CDR3: CASSRESPDTQYF
DNA: TGTGCCAGTAGTCGGGAGTCCCCAGATACGCAGTATTTT

V: TRBV5-6
size: once
J: TRBJ2-7
D: -
CDR3: CASSLGSGGEGVYEQYF
DNA: TGTGCCAGCAGCTTGGGGAGTGGCGGGGAGGGGGTCTACGAGCAGTACTTC

V: TRBV30
size: -
J: TRBJ2-1
D: TRBD2
CDR3: CVWRPTGARTSGISYNEQFF
DNA: TGTGTCTGGAGGCCCACAGGGGCTAGGACTAGCGGGATCTCCTACAATGAGCAGTTCTTC

V: TRBV5-1
size: -
J: TRBJ1-1
D: TRBD1
CDR3: CASSLAGGGNTEAFF
DNA: TGCGCCAGCAGCTTGGCAGGGGGCGGCAACACTGAAGCTTTCTTT

V: TRBV29-1
size: -
J: TRBJ2-7
D: -
CDR3: CSGGDRLYEQYF
DNA: TGCAGCGGGGGGGACCGGCTCTACGAGCAGTACTTC

V: TRBV5-1
size: once
J: TRBJ2-7
D: TRBD2
CDR3: CASSLMTSGSRYEQYF
DNA: TGCGCCAGCAGCTTGATGACTAGCGGGAGTAGATACGAGCAGTACTTC

V: TRBV6-5
size: once
J: TRBJ2-7
D: -
CDR3: CASSYSRKRVGGEQYF
DNA: TGTGCCAGCAGTTACTCTAGGAAGCGGGTTGGCGGCGAGCAGTACTTC

V: TRBV7-2
size: -
J: TRBJ1-2
D: -
CDR3: CASSLLTGTDGYTF
DNA: TGTGCCAGCAGCTTACTCACAGGGACGGATGGCTACACCTTC

V: TRBV19
size: -
J: TRBJ1-3
D: -
CDR3: CASSVGGEVRNTIYF
DNA: TGTGCCAGTTCCGTGGGGGGGGAAGTAAGAAACACCATATATTTT

V: TRBV19
size: -
J: TRBJ1-2
D: -
CDR3: CASSISGDYGYTF
DNA: TGTGCCAGTAGTATCTCGGGGGACTATGGCTACACCTTC

V: TRBV5-4
size: once
J: TRBJ2-7
D: -
CDR3: CASSLGSRGYEQYF
DNA: TGTGCCAGCAGCTTGGGGTCCAGGGGCTACGAGCAGTACTTC

V: TRBV6-5
size: -
J: TRBJ1-1
D: -
CDR3: CASTIGGARNTEAFF
DNA: TGTGCCAGCACCATCGGGGGGGCACGGAACACTGAAGCTTTCTTT

V: TRBV6-5
size: -
J: TRBJ1-6
D: -
CDR3: CASSSTVNSPLHF
DNA: TGTGCCAGCAGTTCGACAGTCAATTCACCCCTCCACTTT

V: TRBV7-7
size: -
J: TRBJ2-2
D: TRBD1
CDR3: CASSSGTGGWDTGELFF
DNA: TGTGCTAGCAGCTCCGGGACAGGGGGCTGGGACACCGGGGAGCTGTTTTTT

V: TRBV29-1
size: -
J: TRBJ2-3
D: TRBD2
CDR3: CSVGLAGVRDTQYF
DNA: TGCAGCGTTGGACTAGCGGGAGTACGAGATACGCAGTATTTT

V: TRBV6-1
size: -
J: TRBJ2-7
D: -
CDR3: CASRTTDTYEQYF
DNA: TGTGCCAGCAGAACGACTGATACCTACGAGCAGTACTTC

V: TRBV11-2
size: -
J: TRBJ2-7
D: TRBD2
CDR3: CASSSGLAASYEQYF
DNA: TGTGCCAGCAGCTCCGGACTAGCGGCTTCCTACGAGCAGTACTTC

V: TRBV28
size: -
J: TRBJ1-1
D: TRBD1
CDR3: CASSPNLGRDRGYGAFF
DNA: TGTGCCAGCAGCCCCAACCTAGGGAGGGACAGGGGGTATGGAGCTTTCTTT

V: TRBV27
size: -
J: TRBJ1-1
D: TRBD1
CDR3: CASSRYRGHTEAFF
DNA: TGTGCCAGCAGTCGTTACAGGGGGCATACTGAAGCTTTCTTT

V: TRBV18
size: -
J: TRBJ2-2
D: TRBD1
CDR3: CASSQPGQGNTGELFF
DNA: TGTGCCAGCTCGCAACCGGGACAGGGGAACACCGGGGAGCTGTTTTTT

V: TRBV28
size: -
J: TRBJ2-7
D: TRBD2
CDR3: CASTPAGPGGGTSGKRAYEQYF
DNA: TGTGCCAGCACCCCGGCCGGGCCCGGCGGGGGGACTAGCGGGAAAAGAGCCTACGAGCAGTACTTC

V: TRBV11-2
size: -
J: TRBJ2-7
D: TRBD2
CDR3: CASSFPLVGGLAGDEQYF
DNA: TGTGCCAGCAGCTTCCCCCTGGTGGGGGGACTAGCGGGAGACGAGCAGTACTTC

V: TRBV18
size: -
J: TRBJ2-7
D: -
CDR3: CASSPISYSPYEQYF
DNA: TGTGCCAGCTCACCAATTTCGTACAGCCCCTACGAGCAGTACTTC

V: TRBV4-3
size: -
J: TRBJ2-6
D: -
CDR3: CASSQDGGAGANVLTF
DNA: TGCGCCAGCAGCCAAGATGGGGGCGCTGGGGCCAACGTCCTGACTTTC

V: TRBV7-2
size: -
J: TRBJ1-1
D: TRBD1
CDR3: CASSLGQGHTEAFF
DNA: TGTGCCAGCAGCCTGGGACAGGGTCACACTGAAGCTTTCTTT

V: TRBV5-1
size: once
J: TRBJ2-2
D: TRBD2
CDR3: CASSFSGRERTGELFF
DNA: TGCGCCAGCAGCTTTAGCGGGAGGGAGAGAACCGGGGAGCTGTTTTTT

V: TRBV18
size: -
J: TRBJ2-2
D: TRBD2
CDR3: CASSPTAGGTGELFF
DNA: TGTGCCAGCTCACCAACAGCGGGAGGCACCGGGGAGCTGTTTTTT

V: TRBV19
size: -
J: TRBJ2-7
D: TRBD2
CDR3: CASSKITSGRAGRSYEQYF
DNA: TGTGCCAGTAGCAAAATCACTAGCGGGAGGGCCGGTCGGTCCTACGAGCAGTACTTC

V: TRBV11-2
size: -
J: TRBJ1-1
D: -
CDR3: CASSLEGRSPEAFF
DNA: TGTGCCAGCAGCTTAGAGGGGAGGTCTCCTGAAGCTTTCTTT

V: TRBV19
size: -
J: TRBJ1-1
D: TRBD1
CDR3: CANPTGAEVEVHEAFF
DNA: TGTGCCAACCCGACAGGGGCTGAGGTGGAGGTCCATGAAGCTTTCTTT

V: TRBV4-3
size: -
J: TRBJ1-5
D: -
CDR3: CASSQEAGPNQPQHF
DNA: TGCGCCAGCAGCCAAGAAGCAGGGCCGAATCAGCCCCAGCATTTT

V: TRBV18
size: -
J: TRBJ2-7
D: -
CDR3: CASSPRQYYEQYF
DNA: TGTGCCAGCTCACCAAGACAGTACTACGAGCAGTACTTC

V: TRBV29-1
size: -
J: TRBJ2-7
D: TRBD2
CDR3: CSVLGQREGSGEQYF
DNA: TGCAGCGTCCTCGGCCAGCGGGAGGGCAGTGGCGAGCAGTACTTC

V: TRBV30
size: -
J: TRBJ2-3
D: -
CDR3: CAWSPPRGGFADTQYF
DNA: TGTGCCTGGAGTCCCCCCAGGGGCGGATTCGCAGATACGCAGTATTTT

V: TRBV15
size: -
J: TRBJ2-7
D: TRBD2
CDR3: CATSRAGTSGREQYF
DNA: TGTGCCACCAGCAGAGCCGGGACTAGCGGGAGGGAGCAGTACTTC

V: TRBV29-1
size: -
J: TRBJ2-2
D: TRBD1
CDR3: CSAPKGTANTGELFF
DNA: TGCAGCGCACCAAAGGGGACAGCGAACACCGGGGAGCTGTTTTTT

V: TRBV6-1
size: -
J: TRBJ2-2
D: -
CDR3: CASSGLVTGELFF
DNA: TGTGCCAGCAGTGGACTGGTCACCGGGGAGCTGTTTTTT

V: TRBV7-3
size: -
J: TRBJ2-2
D: TRBD2
CDR3: CASSPAPRGLAGGPGGELFF
DNA: TGTGCCAGCAGCCCCGCTCCGAGGGGACTAGCGGGAGGGCCTGGCGGGGAGCTGTTTTTT

V: TRBV11-2
size: -
J: TRBJ1-2
D: TRBD1
CDR3: CASSGSGGGYGYTF
DNA: TGTGCCAGCAGCGGATCAGGGGGAGGCTATGGCTACACCTTC

V: TRBV7-6
size: once
J: TRBJ1-2
D: TRBD1
CDR3: CASSPTPGQAGNYGYTF
DNA: TGTGCCAGCAGCCCCACCCCAGGACAGGCCGGCAACTATGGCTACACCTTC

V: TRBV7-9
size: -
J: TRBJ2-2
D: TRBD1
CDR3: CASSPFDAGTANTGELFF
DNA: TGTGCCAGCAGCCCATTCGATGCCGGGACAGCGAACACCGGGGAGCTGTTTTTT

V: TRBV7-7
size: once
J: TRBJ2-5
D: TRBD2
CDR3: CASSASGQGTQYF
DNA: TGTGCTAGCAGCGCTAGCGGGCAGGGGACCCAGTACTTC

V: TRBV6-5
size: -
J: TRBJ1-1
D: -
CDR3: CASSYKRGTEAFF
DNA: TGTGCCAGCAGTTATAAAAGGGGTACTGAAGCTTTCTTT

V: TRBV27
size: -
J: TRBJ2-3
D: TRBD1
CDR3: CASSYTGVRTDTQYF
DNA: TGTGCCAGCAGTTATACAGGGGTCCGCACAGATACGCAGTATTTT

V: TRBV18
size: -
J: TRBJ2-1
D: -
CDR3: CASSPRNRIGYNEQFF
DNA: TGTGCCAGCTCACCGAGGAACAGGATAGGTTACAATGAGCAGTTCTTC